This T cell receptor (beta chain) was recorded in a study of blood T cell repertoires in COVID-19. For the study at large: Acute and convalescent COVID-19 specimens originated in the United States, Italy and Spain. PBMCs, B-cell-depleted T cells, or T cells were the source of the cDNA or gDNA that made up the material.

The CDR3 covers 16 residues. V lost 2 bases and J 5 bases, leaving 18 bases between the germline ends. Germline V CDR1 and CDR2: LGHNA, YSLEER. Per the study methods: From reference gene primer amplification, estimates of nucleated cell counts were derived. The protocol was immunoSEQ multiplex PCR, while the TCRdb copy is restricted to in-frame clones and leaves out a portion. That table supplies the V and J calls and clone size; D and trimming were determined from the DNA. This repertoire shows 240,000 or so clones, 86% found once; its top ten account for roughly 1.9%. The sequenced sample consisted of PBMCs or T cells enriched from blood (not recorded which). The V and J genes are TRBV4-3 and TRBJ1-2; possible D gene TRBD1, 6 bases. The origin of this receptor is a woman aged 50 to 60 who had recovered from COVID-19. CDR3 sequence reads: CASSQRTATPVYGYTF. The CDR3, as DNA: TGCGCCAGCAGCCAAAGGACAGCGACCCCAGTATATGGCTACACCTTC.